This T cell receptor (beta chain) comes out of a study of blood T cells in healthy people across ages. Broader study findings: Older individuals had lower TCR beta diversity per million T cells (the decline was roughly linear). Among long-lived donors, naive CD4+ cells were more numerous and diversity higher than in aged donors.

A second PCR, run for about 7 to 11 cycles, used a sample-barcoded 5' primer plus a J-beta primer mix. TCRdb fed the 5' RACE reads into MiXCR, producing one record per CDR3 protein. The table shows about 680,000 distinct CDR3 sequences, with about 52% occurring only once. In the case of this clonotype: Its matching antigen is unknown. Since a much larger clone is just one base distant, this may be a read error.

The origin of this receptor is a woman aged 55-69 years in good health. Sequencing was carried out using blood.

In DNA form, the CDR3 reads TGCAGCGTTGCACGGGGGGTGACCTACGAGCAGTACTTC. It is translated as CSVARGVTYEQYF. The chain joins TRBV29-1 to TRBJ2-5; 7 bases align to TRBD2. The tail of the sequence fits TRBJ2-7 better, so the J call may be wrong. Germline-derived CDR1 and CDR2 are SQVTM and ANQGSEA. The CDR3 has 13 amino acids.